This TCR beta chain was recorded in a study of cytomegalovirus exposure and HLA in healthy donors. Study summary: Early release data held around 80 million unique TCRs from HLA-typed donors. Points from the study as a whole: An assumption of roughly uniform sequencing depth across donors underlay the presence/absence analyses. Whilst most TCR sequences proved rare, a subset of public TCRs occurred across many donors.

60 Vbeta and 13 Jbeta primers were used in PCR. Only in-frame clones appear in the TCRdb table, and some are missing; sequencing was by immunoSEQ multiplex PCR. The sample lists around 100,000 clones; roughly 80% were seen once. Comment on this clone: The antigen is not known.

The V segment lost 4 bases and the J segment 4 bases; nucleotides outside the gene matches: 9. This CDR3 comprises 16 residues. Germline loops: CDR1 MRHNA, CDR2 SNTAGT. The clonotype originates from a man in his thirties or forties in good health and CMV-seropositive. Sequencing was carried out using PBMCs. J is TRBJ2-3 and V is TRBV6-4; 9 bases are shared with TRBD2. The CDR3 nucleotides read TGTGCCAGCAGTGTGGGTCGAGCGGGGGGCCCAGATACGCAGTATTTT. Translated, it gives CASSVGRAGGPDTQYF.